Each of the 27 T cell receptor beta chains below was sequenced from the same sample in a study of beta chain features in type 1 diabetes. cDNA synthesis used the whole RNA isolate, giving expressed TCRB sequences. Method: immunoSEQ multiplex PCR; TCRdb's copy keeps in-frame clones and lacks some. This sample carries 93,000 or so clones, roughly 28% of them seen once, and the ten largest clones take 0.5% to 0.6%. Their antigen targets remain unknown. The study, taken as a whole, reports: People with Type 1 diabetes carried modestly yet significantly shorter TCRB CDR3s in all four CD4+ subsets.

What was sequenced was central memory CD4+ T cells from blood. These receptors were taken from a young woman with type 1 diabetes.

The genes are TRBV11-3 and TRBJ2-6; 8 bases agree with TRBD1. The CDR3 runs 18 residues. CDR1 and CDR2 (germline): SGHNT, YENEEA. The trim removed 0 bases at V and 2 bases at J, leaving 6 bases unmatched. The CDR3 is CASSLDGQGNTGANVLTF. The CDR3 bases are TGTGCCAGCAGCTTAGATGGACAGGGCAATACTGGGGCCAACGTCCTGACTTTC.

A few counts support this clone. The DNA of the CDR3 is TGTGCCGGAGGGGACGGGATCTATGGCTACACCTTC. Translation: CAGGDGIYGYTF. The chain combines TRBV30 with TRBJ1-2, with TRBD1 as a possible D gene (5 bases). Trimming cost V 8 bases and J 4 bases, with 14 bases left between them. Germline lookup yields CDR1 GTSNPN and CDR2 SVGIG (reference sequence). This CDR3 is built from 12 residues.

V gene TRBV5-1 combines with J gene TRBJ2-3; 10 nucleotides align to TRBD2. The CDR3 runs 15 residues. From germline, CDR1 is SGHRS and CDR2 YFSETQ. V shed 4 bases, J shed 4 bases, and the junction held 6 bases outside the gene matches. In DNA form, the CDR3 reads TGCGCCAGCAGCGGCTTACTAGCGGGACCAGATACGCAGTATTTT. Its protein is CASSGLLAGPDTQYF.

This clone was seen more than once but under ten times. The chain is built from TRBV7-2 and TRBJ2-2; 9 bases agree with TRBD2. The CDR3 length is 14 residues. Per germline, CDR1 SGHTA and CDR2 FQGNSA. V lost 6 bases, J lost 4 bases, and 3 bases stayed unmatched. The DNA for the CDR3 is TGTGCCAGCAGTTCTAGCGGGATCACCGGGGAGCTGTTTTTT. Its translation: CASSSSGITGELFF. Supplemented by reference TRBV7-2 and TRBJ2-2, the full variable domain reads GAGVSQSPSNKVTEKGKDVELRCDPISGHTALYWYRQSLGQGLEFLIYFQGNSAPDKSGLPSDRFSAERTGGSVSTLTIQRTQQEDSAVYLCASSSSGITGELFFGEGSRLTVL.

The V gene is TRBV7-3, the J gene TRBJ2-3; 10 positions agree with TRBD1. CDR1 and CDR2 from the germline V gene are SGHTA and FQGTGA. With V trimmed by 5 bases and J by 1 base, 6 bases remained unmatched. CDR3 length equals 16 residues. The CDR3 loop reads CASSAAGTGGTDTQYF. CDR3 nucleotide sequence: TGTGCCAGCAGCGCCGCCGGGACAGGGGGCACAGATACGCAGTATTTT.

J is TRBJ2-4 and V is TRBV28, with TRBD2 as a possible D gene (6 bases). The CDR3 runs 15 residues. In germline, CDR1 is MDHEN, CDR2 SYDVKM. Deletions cut 3 bases from V and 3 bases from J, with 12 bases between. CDR3 bases: TGTGCCAGCAGTTTTTCCTTGGGGGGCAAAAACATTCAGTACTTC. This codes for CASSFSLGGKNIQYF.

V gene TRBV27 combines with J gene TRBJ1-1, with 8 bases lining up with TRBD1. Germline values: CDR1 MNHEY, CDR2 SMNVEV (reference sequence). V gave up 3 bases and J gave up 6 bases; unmatched junction bases: 3. This CDR3 contains 13 residues. The CDR3 bases are TGTGCCAGCAGTTTGCAGGGGGCCCCTGAAGCTTTCTTT. This translates into CASSLQGAPEAFF.

This clone has just a few counts. This chain connects TRBV19 to TRBJ2-2; no reliable D call. The CDR3 extends over 16 amino acids. Per germline, CDR1 LNHDA and CDR2 SQIVND (reference sequence). The V end was cut by 3 bases, the J end by 5 bases, with 16 bases between. CDR3 loop: CASSIYVSRLTGELFF. The CDR3 bases are TGTGCCAGTAGTATTTACGTCTCCCGGTTGACCGGGGAGCTGTTTTTT.

The genes are TRBV6-6 and TRBJ2-5; the match to TRBD1 covers 10 bases. The CDR3 runs to 14 residues. Germline CDR1 and CDR2: MNHNY and SVGAGI (reference sequence). V shed 5 bases and J 4 bases; nucleotides not matched to a gene: 4. The CDR3 reads CASSRGQGGETQYF. The CDR3 DNA follows: TGTGCCAGCAGTCGAGGACAGGGGGGAGAGACCCAGTACTTC.

CDR3 loop: CASSIGTGLYQETQYF. In DNA form, the CDR3 reads TGTGCCAGTAGTATAGGGACAGGGTTGTACCAAGAGACCCAGTACTTC. The chain carries TRBV19 and TRBJ2-5; 8 bases align to TRBD1. V lost 1 base and J lost 0; bases outside the gene matches: 4. Germline-derived CDR1 and CDR2 are LNHDA and SQIVND (reference sequence). This CDR3 is built from 16 residues. Variable domain in full (rest from reference TRBV19 and TRBJ2-5): DGGITQSPKYLFRKEGQNVTLSCEQNLNHDAMYWYRQDPGQGLRLIYYSQIVNDFQKGDIAEGYSVSREKKESFPLTVTSAQKNPTAFYLCASSIGTGLYQETQYFGPGTRLLVL.

This chain joins TRBV4-3 and TRBJ1-1; 8 positions match TRBD1. CDR1 and CDR2 from the germline V gene are LGHNA and YSLEER. The length of the CDR3 is 15 residues. The J segment lost 1 base and the V segment lost 1 base, leaving 2 bases of the junction unmatched. CDR3 in DNA: TGCGCCAGCAGCCAAGGTGACAGGGGGAACACTGAAGCTTTCTTT. It codes for CASSQGDRGNTEAFF.

The rearrangement uses TRBV5-5 and TRBJ1-4; D is unresolved. The CDR3 runs to 13 residues. Germline lookup yields CDR1 SGHKS and CDR2 YYEKEE (reference sequence). With 0 bases removed from V and 8 bases from J, the gap between germline ends came to 8 bases. CDR3 residues: CASSLVHREKLFF. The DNA of the CDR3 is TGTGCCAGCAGCTTGGTGCACAGAGAAAAACTGTTTTTT.

The genes are TRBV5-1 and TRBJ2-4; D is unclear. The V end was cut by 0 bases, the J end by 3 bases, with 7 bases between. Germline V lookup: CDR1 SGHRS, CDR2 YFSETQ. The CDR3 runs to 14 residues. CDR3 protein: CASSLDSVKNIQYF. For the CDR3, the DNA is TGCGCCAGCAGCTTGGACTCCGTCAAAAACATTCAGTACTTC.

The V call is TRBV11-2, the J call TRBJ1-2, with D maybe TRBD1 (6 bases). The CDR3 length is 13 residues. V lost 5 bases and J 9 bases, leaving 16 bases between the germline ends. Per the germline V gene, CDR1 is SGHAT and CDR2 is FQNNGV. The CDR3 DNA is TGTGCCAGCAGCCTTACAGGGTCTCTAAGCTACACCTTC. Translation gives CASSLTGSLSYTF.

This chain connects TRBV6-1 to TRBJ2-3; D gene ambiguous. From germline, CDR1 is MNHNS and CDR2 SASEGT. V was clipped by 1 base and J by 3 bases, with 11 bases between them. This CDR3 contains 15 residues. CDR3 sequence (DNA): TGTGCCAGCAGTGAAGGCACACCATCGACAGATACGCAGTATTTT. Encoded protein: CASSEGTPSTDTQYF.

Comment on this clone: Other DNA sequences of this sample code for an identical CDR3. V usage is TRBV5-1 and J usage is TRBJ2-1; 13 bases agree with TRBD2. After removal of 4 bases from V and 0 bases from J, the junction contained 10 bases not matched to a gene. The germline V gene has CDR1 SGHRS and CDR2 YFSETQ. The CDR3 extends over 19 amino acids. As DNA, the CDR3 is TGCGCCAGCAGCCCGGGACTAGCGGGAACGAGAAGCTCCTACAATGAGCAGTTCTTC. It translates to CASSPGLAGTRSSYNEQFF.

Only a few counts were recorded for this clone. V usage is TRBV10-1 and J usage is TRBJ2-2; 7 bases are a match to TRBD1. Per germline, CDR1 WNHNN and CDR2 SYGVQD (reference sequence). The CDR3 has 15 amino acids. CDR3 in amino acids: CPNQRGTAMTGELFF. DNA for the CDR3: TGCCCCAACCAGAGGGGGACAGCCATGACCGGGGAGCTGTTTTTT.

This chain joins TRBV18 and TRBJ2-7; D tentatively reads TRBD1 or TRBD2 (5 bases each). The V end was cut by 6 bases, the J end by 6 bases, with 12 bases between. Germline V gene lookup returns CDR1 KGHSH and CDR2 LQKENI. CDR3 length equals 12 residues. CDR3 nucleotides: TGTGCCAGCTCGCCAGTTGGGGGCGAGCAGTACGTC. It is translated as CASSPVGGEQYV.

The rearrangement uses TRBV14 and TRBJ2-1; D call uncertain. The ends were cut back, 6 bases at V and 0 bases at J, with 9 bases in the middle. In germline, CDR1 is SGHDN, CDR2 FVKESK. The CDR3 runs to 14 residues. The DNA of the CDR3 is TGTGCCAGCAGACCTGGCGGCTCCTACAATGAGCAGTTCTTC. Amino acid sequence: CASRPGGSYNEQFF.

In its sample, this clone was seen a few times. The chain links TRBV7-9 to TRBJ2-5; tentatively, D is TRBD1 (7 bases). Trimming took off 3 bases at V and 5 bases at J, with 16 bases between the two ends. The CDR3 covers 15 residues. CDR1 is SEHNR, CDR2 FQNEAQ, per germline (reference sequence). The CDR3 DNA reads TGTGCCAGCAGCTTCGGGGCAGGGGGGTCCGAGACCCAGTACTTC. It encodes CASSFGAGGSETQYF.

This clone was seen only a few times. This chain uses TRBV23-1 with TRBJ2-2; D gene unclear. TRBV23-1 is designated an ORF whose function remains uncertain. The CDR3 consists of 14 residues. Trimming left V 4 bases short and J 6 bases short, with 12 bases between. The CDR3 DNA reads TGCGCCAGCAGTCGCCAGCTAGTTCCCGGGGAGCTGTTTTTT. Its protein is CASSRQLVPGELFF.

This clone occurred many times. V and J are TRBV7-2 and TRBJ2-5, with unresolved D. Germline V lookup: CDR1 SGHTA, CDR2 FQGNSA. The CDR3 is made up of 13 amino acids. V lost 5 bases, J lost 1 base, and 8 bases lay in between. The CDR3 DNA is TGTGCCAGCAGCAGGAGTACCCAAGAGACCCAGTACTTC. It encodes CASSRSTQETQYF.

The chain joins TRBV5-6 to TRBJ1-2; possibly TRBD1 for D (6 bases). The germline gives CDR1 SGHDT, CDR2 YYEEEE. Trimming pared 2 bases from V and 2 bases from J, leaving 13 bases between. The CDR3 spans 15 residues. The CDR3 sequence: CASSLPGHPNYGYTF. The DNA for the CDR3 is TGTGCCAGCAGCTTACCGGGACACCCCAACTATGGCTACACCTTC.

The CDR3 nucleotides read TGTGCCAGCAGCCCTACAACTAGCGGGAGAACCGGGGAGCTGTTTTTT. Residues: CASSPTTSGRTGELFF. The rearrangement uses TRBV7-2 and TRBJ2-2; 11 bases line up with TRBD2. The V segment lost 5 bases and the J segment 5 bases; nucleotides outside the gene matches: 7. This CDR3 is built from 16 residues. Germline CDR1 is SGHTA and CDR2 is FQGNSA.

The V gene is TRBV7-9, the J gene TRBJ2-7; 12 nucleotides agree with TRBD1. Germline-derived CDR1 and CDR2 are SEHNR and FQNEAQ (reference sequence). V lost 0 bases to trimming and J lost 4 bases; unmatched junction nucleotides: 7. The CDR3 contains 17 residues. CDR3 bases: TGTGCCAGCAGCTTAGCCGCCGGGACAGGGGGCGCGTACGAGCAGTACGTC. It specifies CASSLAAGTGGAYEQYV.

This clone was picked up many times. The genes are TRBV29-1 and TRBJ2-3; D is possibly TRBD1 (6 bases). Germline CDR1 is SQVTM and CDR2 is ANQGSEA. V gave up 7 bases and J gave up 5 bases, with 19 bases separating them. CDR3 length: 14 amino acids. The CDR3 DNA sequence: TGCAGCGCGAAGACCGGGACCAGGGGAGATACGCAGTATTTT. Translation gives CSAKTGTRGDTQYF.

The rearrangement uses TRBV30 and TRBJ1-2; D may be TRBD1 (5 bases). V dropped 0 bases and J dropped 7 bases, with 18 bases sitting between them. The CDR3 totals 15 residues. Germline values: CDR1 GTSNPN, CDR2 SVGIG (reference sequence). The CDR3 sequence: CAWSVGQGAVGGYTF. The CDR3 region has the DNA TGTGCCTGGAGTGTGGGGCAGGGTGCAGTGGGTGGCTACACCTTC.